What follows describes a single T cell receptor (beta chain). This sample was included in a study of blood T cell repertoires in COVID-19. V shed 0 bases, J shed 5 bases, and the junction held 9 bases outside the gene matches. The CDR3 is 17 amino acids. The germline gives CDR1 SGHRS, CDR2 YFSETQ. The table came from immunoSEQ multiplex PCR; TCRdb's copy has only in-frame clones and leaves some out. The sample has some 19,000 clones; around three quarters are singletons. The clonotype comes from a man aged 70 or older with COVID-19, enrolled during active disease. The sample consisted of peripheral blood. This sequence joins TRBV5-1 and TRBJ1-4; 8 positions agree with TRBD1. CDR3 sequence: CASSLGRTGSLNEKLFF. The CDR3 bases are TGCGCCAGCAGCTTGGGACGGACAGGGAGTTTGAATGAAAAACTGTTTTTT.